This is a list of T cell receptor beta chains from one sample in a study of T cells after posttransplantation cyclophosphamide. The data were produced by immunoSEQ multiplex PCR, yet TCRdb's version contains in-frame clones alone and is incomplete. The data show roughly 9,900 clones, with none appearing a single time. The sample consisted of PBMCs, taken after allogeneic stem cell transplant with posttransplant cyclophosphamide. The receptor set was obtained from a female patient in her thirties or forties who received an allogeneic stem cell transplant from a related donor, was CMV-positive, and had no GVHD. Some T cells may be provided by the graft donor. Each CDR3 is given with its conserved first and last residue. A D gene is named only where the DNA matches it firmly. Sizes are listed as how often the clone was seen (once, few, many) or a class if it is expanded.

clone size	D gene	V gene	J gene	CDR3 DNA	CDR3 protein
many	TRBD1	TRBV5-1	TRBJ2-5	TGCGCCAGCAGCTTGGGGACAGGGCGGGAGACCCAGTACTTC	CASSLGTGRETQYF
few	NA	TRBV6-1	TRBJ2-7	TGTGCCAGCACCGAGGTGAGCCGACGATCCTACGAGCAGTACTTC	CASTEVSRRSYEQYF
many	TRBD2	TRBV10-1	TRBJ2-1	TGCGCCAGCAGTTTAGCGGGAGGGGGACCCAATGAGCAGTTCTTC	CASSLAGGGPNEQFF
many	TRBD1	TRBV28	TRBJ2-1	TGTGCCAGCAGTTCTATCAGGGGGACCTACAATGAGCAGTTCTTC	CASSSIRGTYNEQFF
many	NA	TRBV18	TRBJ2-7	TGTGCCAGCTCACCTCCTAGCTCCTACGAGCAGTACTTC	CASSPPSSYEQYF
few	NA	TRBV30	TRBJ2-5	TGTGCCTGGAGACTGGGGCGGACCCAGTACTTC	CAWRLGRTQYF
many	NA	TRBV6-6	TRBJ2-2	TGTGCCGGGCAACAGGGGAACACCGGGGAGCTGTTTTTT	CAGQQGNTGELFF
many	NA	TRBV18	TRBJ2-5	TGTGCCAGCTCACCAGGGGGCAGGACGGGCCAAGAGACCCAGTACTTC	CASSPGGRTGQETQYF
few	NA	TRBV18	TRBJ1-2	TGTGCCAGCTCACCGAACACAGGGATTACGGACTATGGCTACACCTTC	CASSPNTGITDYGYTF
many	NA	TRBV29-1	TRBJ2-7	TGCAGCGTTCGCAACAAGGCCGGGGGCTCCTACGAGCAGTACTTC	CSVRNKAGGSYEQYF
many	NA	TRBV11-1	TRBJ1-1	TGTGCCAGCAGCTTAGGCCATCGGTCGAACACTGAAGCTTTCTTT	CASSLGHRSNTEAFF
many	TRBD2	TRBV7-8	TRBJ2-1	TGTGCCAGCAGCTCGCCACGGGAGGATGAGCAGTTCTTC	CASSSPREDEQFF
many	TRBD1	TRBV10-1	TRBJ2-7	TGCGCCAGCAGTGGACGCCGGACAGGCCTCTACGAGCAGTACTTC	CASSGRRTGLYEQYF
many	TRBD2	TRBV27	TRBJ2-3	TGTGCCAGCAGTTTATCCCACGGACTAGCGGGAGGGGACGGAGATACGCAGTATTTT	CASSLSHGLAGGDGDTQYF
many	TRBD2	TRBV27	TRBJ2-1	TGTGCCAGCAGTTTAGGGAGGCGACGCGGGAGGTACAATGAGCAGTTCTTC	CASSLGRRRGRYNEQFF
many	NA	TRBV9	TRBJ2-1	TGTGCCAGCAGCGTCGCCCAGGGTGGGGAGCAGTTCTTC	CASSVAQGGEQFF
many	NA	TRBV10-3	TRBJ2-7	TGTGCCATCAGTGAGTCGACATACTACGAGCAGTACTTC	CAISESTYYEQYF
many	TRBD1	TRBV5-4	TRBJ2-3	TGTGCCAGCAGGGTTACAGGGGGCGAATCGCAGTATTTT	CASRVTGGESQYF
many	NA	TRBV10-1	TRBJ2-7	TGCGCCAGCAGTGACAGGGACAAGACGTACTTC	CASSDRDKTYF
many	NA	TRBV11-2	TRBJ2-2	TGTGCCAGCAGCTTTTCCGGGGGGCAAAAATTCACCGGGGAGCTGTTTTTT	CASSFSGGQKFTGELFF
many	NA	TRBV6-5	TRBJ1-2	TGTGCCAGCAGTTACCCTCGGGGTGGCTACACCTTC	CASSYPRGGYTF
many	TRBD2	TRBV27	TRBJ2-4	TGTGCCAGCAGTTTGGGGGGGACGGTTTTCAAAAACATTCAGTACTTC	CASSLGGTVFKNIQYF
many	TRBD1	TRBV6-1	TRBJ2-2	TGTGCCAGCAGTGCGACAGGGCCGAACACCGGGGAGCTGTTTTTT	CASSATGPNTGELFF
many	TRBD2	TRBV7-9	TRBJ2-1	TGTGCCAGCAGCACTAGCGGGAGAGGGTATGAGCAGTTCTTC	CASSTSGRGYEQFF
few	TRBD2	TRBV6-1	TRBJ2-5	TGTGCCAGCAGTACCGGGGGGAACCCAGAGACCCAGTACTTC	CASSTGGNPETQYF
many	NA	TRBV18	TRBJ1-6	TGTGCCAGCTCAGGGGGGGCCCGGTCACCCCTCCACTTT	CASSGGARSPLHF
many	NA	TRBV21-1	TRBJ2-3	TGTGCCAGCAGCGAAGGGGGGGAGCGGCATCCTAGCACAGATACGCAGTATTTT	CASSEGGERHPSTDTQYF
many	NA	TRBV5-4	TRBJ2-7	TGTGCCAGCAGCTTGAGGCCGGGATACGAGCAGTACTTC	CASSLRPGYEQYF
many	NA	TRBV9	TRBJ1-2	TGTGCCAGCAGCCAACCCGGGGAGGGTGGCTACACCTTC	CASSQPGEGGYTF
many	TRBD2	TRBV5-6	TRBJ2-7	TGTGCCAGCAGCTCCGATAGGGGAGCGGGAGGCCGGTACGAGCAGTACTTC	CASSSDRGAGGRYEQYF
medium-sized	NA	TRBV28	TRBJ1-5	TGTGCCAGCAGGATGGAGGAGAATCAGCCCCAGCATTTT	CASRMEENQPQHF
many	TRBD2	TRBV27	TRBJ2-3	TGTGCCAGCAGTTTATACGGCGGGGGGGCCACAGATACGCAGTATTTT	CASSLYGGGATDTQYF
many	TRBD1	TRBV4-1	TRBJ1-2	TGCGCCAGCGGAACGACAGGGGATGGCTACACCTTC	CASGTTGDGYTF
many	TRBD1	TRBV19	TRBJ1-4	TGTGCCAGTAGTCCGACAGGGACTAATGAAAAACTGTTTTTT	CASSPTGTNEKLFF
many	NA	TRBV1	TRBJ2-3	TGCACCAGCAGCCATGCAGGACTAGCGGGGACAGATACGCAGTATTTT	CTSSHAGLAGTDTQYF
many	NA	TRBV6-6	TRBJ1-2	TGTGCCAGCAGTTACGCGGTTAACTATGGCTACACCTTC	CASSYAVNYGYTF
many	NA	TRBV6-5	TRBJ1-1	TGTGCCAGCAGTAACACCCGCGGGAGTCAAGCTTTCTTT	CASSNTRGSQAFF
many	TRBD2	TRBV6-1	TRBJ2-5	TGTGCCAGCAGTGAAGCGGGACTACCCCAGCCCCAGTACTTC	CASSEAGLPQPQYF
many	NA	TRBV6-5	TRBJ2-7	TGTGCCAGCAGTTACTCGAGAGGGACACGCGTTTACGAGCAGTACTTC	CASSYSRGTRVYEQYF
many	TRBD1	TRBV5-1	TRBJ2-1	TGCGCCAGCAGCTACACGACAGACAGGGCAAGGAATGAGCAGTTCTTC	CASSYTTDRARNEQFF
many	NA	TRBV2	TRBJ1-2	TGTGCCAGCAGCCCCCTAGGGGGTAACCCCTATGGCTACACCTTC	CASSPLGGNPYGYTF
many	TRBD1	TRBV7-3	TRBJ1-6	TGTGCCAGCAGCTCAGGGACAGGGAGATCACCCCTCCACTTT	CASSSGTGRSPLHF
many	TRBD2	TRBV9	TRBJ2-7	TGTGCCAGCAGCTCCGCCCTAGCGGGAGGGCCGAAGGAGCAGTACTTC	CASSSALAGGPKEQYF
many	NA	TRBV18	TRBJ1-1	TGTGCCAGCTCACCGGGAGGGGGTAAGAGGGCAACACCTGAAGCTTTCTTT	CASSPGGGKRATPEAFF
many	NA	TRBV9	TRBJ1-4	TGTGCCAGCAGCGCGGGGGTCGGGTGGACTAATGAAAAACTGTTTTTT	CASSAGVGWTNEKLFF
medium-sized	TRBD2	TRBV11-3	TRBJ2-1	TGTGCCAGCAGCTTAGGGGATAGCGGGGGGAGCAATGAGCAGTTCTTC	CASSLGDSGGSNEQFF
many	TRBD1	TRBV10-3	TRBJ1-4	TGTGCCATCAGTGTAGAACAGGGGCACATTTTCGATAATGAAAAACTGTTTTTT	CAISVEQGHIFDNEKLFF
many	NA	TRBV7-9	TRBJ1-4	TGTGCCAGCAGCCCGACAGGAGGCGGGGGTGAAAAACTGTTTTTT	CASSPTGGGGEKLFF
many	NA	TRBV5-6	TRBJ2-5	TGTGCCAGCAGCACGTGGACAGTCCAAGAGACCCAGTACTTC	CASSTWTVQETQYF
medium-sized	TRBD1	TRBV28	TRBJ2-6	TGTGCCAGCAGTTCAGGGGGCATCACTTCCTCTGGGGCCAACGTCCTGACTTTC	CASSSGGITSSGANVLTF
many	TRBD2	TRBV11-2	TRBJ2-1	TGTGCCAGCAGCCCTTGGACTAGCGGGAGGCGTAATGAGCAGTTCTTC	CASSPWTSGRRNEQFF
many	NA	TRBV30	TRBJ1-1	TGTGCCTGGACCGGAGTGGTTGAGTTGACTGAAGCTTTCTTT	CAWTGVVELTEAFF
many	NA	TRBV7-9	TRBJ2-1	TGTGCCAGCAGCCCAACCCGAGTGCAGTTCTTC	CASSPTRVQFF
many	NA	TRBV11-1	TRBJ2-3	TGTGCCAGCAGCCCCTGGGGCGGATACACAGATACGCAGTATTTT	CASSPWGGYTDTQYF
many	TRBD2	TRBV9	TRBJ2-3	TGTGCCAGCAGTGAGGAAGCGGGATCTAGCACAGATACGCAGTATTTT	CASSEEAGSSTDTQYF
many	NA	TRBV29-1	TRBJ2-5	TGCAGCGTTGATGAACTTCGGGAGACCCAGTACTTC	CSVDELRETQYF